Below, 4 T cell receptor beta chains from the same sample are listed, as sequenced in a study of identical twins. TCRdb called the 5' RACE reads again in MiXCR, with one record for every CDR3 protein. The table has 400,000 to 500,000 distinct CDR3 sequences, approximately 15% seen once. This sample was shared with a second study, whose subject was yellow fever vaccine responses in identical twins.

The sample comprised CD4+ T cells sorted from blood. Receptor source: a young woman in good health.

The chain employs TRBV3-1 and TRBJ2-7, with TRBD2 matching over 13 bases. The CDR3 consists of 16 residues. J was trimmed by 4 bases and V by 1 base; bases with no gene match: 4. The germline V gene has CDR1 LGHDT and CDR2 YNNKEL (reference sequence). CDR3 nucleotide sequence: TGTGCCAGCAGCCAAGGGACTAGCGGGAGACTGTACGAGCAGTACTTC. This gives the protein CASSQGTSGRLYEQYF.

In its sample, this clonotype was seen once. V is TRBV6-5 and J is TRBJ2-2; TRBD2 agrees at 11 bases. CDR1 is MNHEY and CDR2 is SVGAGI in the germline V gene. The CDR3 has 15 residues. The J segment lost 7 bases and the V segment lost 5 bases, leaving 6 bases of the junction unmatched. The CDR3 is CASSTRTSGLGELFF. CDR3 sequence (DNA): TGTGCCAGCAGTACTAGGACTAGCGGGCTCGGGGAGCTGTTTTTT.

This clonotype showed up many times. CDR3 in amino acids: CASSRNTGAYNEQFF. The CDR3 DNA is TGCGCCAGCAGCCGAAATACAGGGGCCTACAATGAGCAGTTCTTC. J is TRBJ2-1 and V is TRBV4-3; 7 bases fit TRBD1. The CDR3 loop spans 15 amino acids. V shed 4 bases and J 2 bases; nucleotides not matched to a gene: 5. The germline gives CDR1 LGHNA, CDR2 YSLEER.

This clonotype has a single count. This may arise from a read error, as a much more abundant clone is one base away. As the CDR3 is not closed by the conserved phenylalanine or tryptophan, this likely results from a read error. The CDR3 here is CSAITSGLGHEQYY. CDR3 nucleotide sequence: TGCAGTGCTATAACTAGCGGACTCGGGCACGAGCAGTACTAC. This chain links TRBV20-1 with TRBJ2-7; 8 bases line up with TRBD2. CDR3 size: 14 residues. Per the germline V gene, CDR1 is DFQATT and CDR2 is SNEGSKA (reference sequence). With V trimmed by 4 bases and J by 5 bases, 10 bases remained unmatched.